The 17 T cell receptor beta chains presented below share a single source sample, sequenced in a study of CD8 T cells in Susac syndrome. Random hexamers were used to reverse transcribe 0.5 to 1 ug of RNA. Each CDR3 protein is one row after TCRdb ran MiXCR on the immunoSEQ multiplex PCR reads. The sample lists about 300,000 distinct CDR3 sequences; 89% were seen once. The sequenced material came from CD8+ T cells from PBMCs. These receptors were collected from a human donor with multiple sclerosis.

This clonotype was detected only once. The CDR3 coding sequence is TGCAGTACGAAACAGGGGAGATCGGACACCGGGGAGCTGTTTTTT. Translated: CSTKQGRSDTGELFF. This sequence joins TRBV20-1 and TRBJ2-2, with TRBD1 identical over 7 bases. The CDR3 sequence is 15 residues long. Trimming at V came to 8 bases and at J to 3 bases, leaving 12 bases not matched to a gene. In germline, CDR1 is DFQATT, CDR2 SNEGSKA (reference sequence).

The chain joins TRBV4-3 to TRBJ2-5, with 9 bases lining up with TRBD1. The CDR3 has 17 amino acids. The V gene's germline CDR1 is LGHNA and CDR2 YSLEER. The junction had 10 bases not matched to a gene; V was cut back by 0 bases and J by 5 bases. In DNA, the CDR3 is TGCGCCAGCAGCCAAGAATCGTCCGGGACAGGGAGGGAGACCCAGTACTTC. Protein: CASSQESSGTGRETQYF.

This chain connects TRBV20-1 to TRBJ2-3; a possible D gene is TRBD2 (5 bases). Germline CDR1 reads DFQATT; CDR2 reads SNEGSKA (reference sequence). CDR3 size: 12 residues. V lost 3 bases, J lost 8 bases, and 12 bases lay in between. The CDR3 spells CSASPGGSTQYF. As DNA, the CDR3 is TGCAGTGCTAGTCCCGGCGGGTCTACGCAGTATTTT.

This chain joins TRBV7-6 and TRBJ2-1; TRBD2 is a possible D gene (7 bases). The CDR3 totals 13 residues. Germline assignment: CDR1 SGHVS and CDR2 FNYEAQ. Trimming pared 3 bases from V and 15 bases from J, leaving 18 bases between. Here the CDR3 DNA reads TGTGCCAGCAGCTTCGGGGGGACACCCGCGTGGTTCTTC. Its protein is CASSFGGTPAWFF.

V and J are TRBV9 and TRBJ1-2; 9 bases fit TRBD1. The ends lost 4 bases at V and 2 bases at J; junction bases unmatched: 6. The CDR3 totals 15 residues. The V gene's germline CDR1 is SGDLS and CDR2 YYNGEE. Here the CDR3 reads CASSPSDRGNYGYTF. The CDR3 coding sequence is TGTGCCAGCAGCCCCTCGGACAGGGGAAACTATGGCTACACCTTC.

The chain couples TRBV10-3 to TRBJ2-2; D gene unclear. Per the germline V gene, CDR1 is ENHRY and CDR2 is SYGVKD. This CDR3 has 13 residues. Trimming removed 8 bases at V and 6 bases at J, with 13 bases between. CDR3 bases: TGTGCCATCTATCGAACAGAACCCGGGGAGCTGTTTTTT. It is translated as CAIYRTEPGELFF.

The J gene is TRBJ1-2, the V gene TRBV7-9; 7 nucleotides line up with TRBD1. With 5 bases clipped from V and 4 bases from J, the junction kept 16 bases outside the gene matches. This CDR3 spans 17 amino acids. From germline, CDR1 is SEHNR and CDR2 FQNEAQ (reference sequence). In DNA, the CDR3 is TGTGCCAGCAGCGAGGAAGGGGCCAGGGGGTTTTCCTATGGCTACACCTTC. This encodes CASSEEGARGFSYGYTF.

This sequence joins TRBV30 and TRBJ2-3; maybe TRBD1 (6 bases). The V gene's germline CDR1 is GTSNPN and CDR2 SVGIG (reference sequence). V lost 0 bases and J 0 bases, leaving 13 bases between the germline ends. There are 16 residues in the CDR3. CDR3 residues: CAWSVGSTGSTDTQYF. The CDR3 DNA sequence: TGTGCCTGGAGTGTAGGTTCGACAGGTAGCACAGATACGCAGTATTTT.

V usage is TRBV4-2 and J usage is TRBJ2-2; 7 nucleotides line up with TRBD1. Looked up from germline, CDR1 is LGHNA and CDR2 is YNFKEQ. With 0 bases clipped from V and 5 bases from J, the junction kept 3 bases outside the gene matches. This CDR3 is 15 amino acids long. Here the CDR3 reads CASSQEDRVTGELFF. The CDR3 DNA is TGTGCCAGCAGCCAAGAAGACAGGGTTACCGGGGAGCTGTTTTTT.

CDR3: CASSPGQGYYEQYF. DNA for the CDR3: TGTGCCAGCAGCCCCGGACAGGGGTACTACGAGCAGTACTTC. The V call is TRBV11-3, the J call TRBJ2-7, with 9 bases aligning to TRBD1. V gave up 5 bases and J gave up 3 bases; unmatched junction bases: 5. Germline-derived CDR1 and CDR2 are SGHNT and YENEEA. The CDR3 sequence is 14 residues long.

This chain joins TRBV28 and TRBJ1-6; 7 positions match TRBD1. The CDR3 extends over 14 amino acids. Trimming cost V 3 bases and J 7 bases; bases outside gene matches: 3. Germline CDR1 MDHEN, CDR2 SYDVKM. This CDR3 is CASSFGTENSPLHF. CDR3 DNA sequence: TGTGCCAGCAGTTTCGGGACAGAAAATTCACCCCTCCACTTT.

V gene TRBV6-1 combines with J gene TRBJ1-5; D uncertain. In germline, CDR1 is MNHNS, CDR2 SASEGT. V lost 3 bases and J lost 6, with 12 bases in between. This CDR3 has 14 residues. The CDR3 DNA follows: TGTGCCAGCAGTGAGGGTTTGGAGGGTCAGCCCCAGCATTTT. Translation gives CASSEGLEGQPQHF.

V is TRBV5-1 and J is TRBJ2-5; 7 nucleotides match TRBD1. Trimming cost V 4 bases and J 0 bases; bases outside gene matches: 6. CDR1 SGHRS and CDR2 YFSETQ come from the germline V gene. The CDR3 extends over 15 amino acids. CDR3 loop: CASSQGQQYQETQYF. The CDR3 DNA follows: TGCGCCAGCAGCCAGGGACAGCAGTACCAAGAGACCCAGTACTTC.

This clonotype was recorded only once. This rearrangement joins TRBV5-6 to TRBJ1-1, with D maybe TRBD1 (5 bases). Germline CDR1 SGHDT, CDR2 YYEEEE. The CDR3 sequence is 16 residues long. V was shortened by 4 bases and J by 1 base, with 17 bases between the two germline ends. The DNA of the CDR3 is TGTGCCAGCAGCCCCCGAGGGGAAGGAGAGAACACTGAAGCTTTCTTT. It translates to CASSPRGEGENTEAFF.

The chain joins TRBV20-1 to TRBJ2-1, with D possibly matching TRBD2 (6 bases). CDR1 DFQATT and CDR2 SNEGSKA come from the germline V gene (reference sequence). V gave up 5 bases and J gave up 6 bases, with 20 bases separating them. The CDR3 has 15 amino acids. CDR3 nucleotide sequence: TGCAGTGCTCGCCCCCGGACGGGGGAAAGCAATGAGCAGTTCTTC. Protein sequence: CSARPRTGESNEQFF.

This chain connects TRBV5-6 to TRBJ1-1, with 7 bases fitting TRBD1. Per germline, CDR1 SGHDT and CDR2 YYEEEE. The trim removed 2 bases at V and 1 base at J, leaving 8 bases unmatched. CDR3 size: 16 residues. The CDR3 loop is CASSFTGVSGNTEAFF. CDR3 bases: TGTGCCAGCAGCTTTACAGGGGTTTCGGGGAACACTGAAGCTTTCTTT. Using reference TRBV5-6 and TRBJ1-1 for the parts outside the CDR3, the full variable domain is DAGVTQSPTHLIKTRGQQVTLRCSPKSGHDTVSWYQQALGQGPQFIFQYYEEEERQRGNFPDRFSGHQFPNYSSELNVNALLLGDSALYLCASSFTGVSGNTEAFFGQGTRLTVV.

The chain couples TRBV3-1 to TRBJ2-2; D remains ambiguous. V lost 4 bases and J lost 0, with 15 bases in between. Germline CDR1 LGHDT, CDR2 YNNKEL (reference sequence). The CDR3 sequence is 17 residues long. Written as DNA, the CDR3 is TGTGCCAGCAGCCTCCCTGACACGTTGACGAACACCGGGGAGCTGTTTTTT. Translated, it gives CASSLPDTLTNTGELFF. Together with reference TRBV3-1 and TRBJ2-2, the CDR3 gives the full variable domain: DTAVSQTPKYLVTQMGNDKSIKCEQNLGHDTMYWYKQDSKKFLKIMFSYNNKELIINETVPNRFSPKSPDKAHLNLHINSLELGDSAVYFCASSLPDTLTNTGELFFGEGSRLTVL.